This T cell receptor beta chain was retrieved from a study of Ad26.COV2.S vaccination and SARS-CoV-2 variants (dated by TCRdb to about 2021). General notes on the study: Vaccine-arm donors came from COV1001, a multicentre, randomized, double-blind, placebo-controlled phase I-IIa trial of Ad26.COV2.S in healthy adults. Dosing of Ad26.COV2.S was intramuscular, at either 5x10^10 or 1x10^11 viral particles, delivered as one shot or as two shots spaced 56 days apart. The specificity and breadth of SARS-CoV-2-reactive T cell receptors after Ad26.COV2.S vaccination were assessed by TCRbeta repertoire sequencing. A total of about 30 samples were included in the TCR-sequenced set, comprising around 19 Ad26.COV2.S vaccine recipients, 5 placebo recipients and 8 SARS-CoV-2 convalescent individuals. Trial participants were randomized into five groups of five, in which low-dose or high-dose Ad26.COV2.S was given once or twice, or placebo was given on both occasions. Investigators did not know the trial group allocation while performing experiments and assessing outcomes.

CDR1 and CDR2 are read off the germline V gene as MGHRA and YSYEKL. V gives up 1 base and J gives up 5 bases, and the segment between their germline ends measures 8 bases. The CDR3, from cysteine to phenylalanine, totals 14 residues. Here the CDR3 DNA is all that survives: 42 bases in frame from base 1. The treatment or condition label here, explained by the study, means: roughly 20 received Ad26.COV2.S at low or high dose, single or two shots; 5 received placebo; per-sample allocation not given. For vaccine and placebo recipients, repertoires were sequenced using samples collected on day 63 after the first injection. Cohort 1b enrolled about two dozen adults aged 18-55 years at a single site in Boston, USA, between 29 July and 7 August 2020. Ad26.COV2.S was a replication-incompetent adenovirus type 26 vector that expressed a prefusion-stabilized SARS-CoV-2 spike protein derived from the original Wuhan strain.

To note about this clone: The clone's antigen remains unknown. Base qualities are not recorded, but no much larger clone differs from it by a single base.

Broad study findings and their caveats: Substantial breadth of spike-specific CD8+ and CD4+ T cell responses was reported after vaccination. The study was not powered for comparison of responses between vaccine doses or regimens. Ad26.COV2.S recipients had higher spike-specific TCR breadth than placebo recipients (P = 0.0014). According to the authors, total T cell responses may have been underestimated by the TCR breadth and depth analyses. Comparable non-spike TCR breadth was observed between vaccine and placebo recipients, consistent with only spike being contained in the vaccine.

The immunoSEQ Assay was the method used to sequence TCRbeta CDR3 regions. After extraction, genomic DNA underwent amplification by bias-controlled multiplex PCR, followed by high-throughput sequencing. The published analysis was carried out like this. To quantify the absolute abundance of each unique TCRbeta CDR3 region, sequences were collapsed and filtered. T cell fraction was estimated by normalizing TCRbeta template counts to usable DNA, with usable DNA measured through amplification of reference genes found in all nucleated cells. Repertoire TCRs were annotated as SARS-CoV-2-specific when V gene, CDR3 amino acid sequence and J gene were exactly matched to a known reactive TCR set. The reference SARS-CoV-2 TCR set was obtained from MIRA and was filtered for enrichment in COVID-19-positive ImmuneCODE repertoires, whereby public or cross-reactive TCRs were removed. Based on the MIRA antigens, annotated TCRs were further analysed at the level of specific ORF or position within ORF. Breadth was defined as the number of annotated unique rearrangements divided by the total number of unique productive rearrangements, and depth was defined as the summed frequency of the annotated unique rearrangements. Two-sided Wilcoxon rank-sum tests were used to compare TCR breadth between groups. The clones in this table, taken by TCRdb from immuneACCESS, are in-frame only. Not every clone is retained; where verified, under half of the shortfall comes from an unresolved V gene, and the cause of the rest is unknown. V, J and clone size are those of that table, while D and trimming were read from the DNA. The sample table holds some 290,000 clones, of which 85% to 90% were seen once. Clones ranked in the top ten supply 1.9% of the sample.

The receptor chain draws on TRBV4-1 and TRBJ1-4, with the D gene not confidently named. This TCR was recovered from a person between 18 and 60 years old who received the Ad26.COV2.S COVID-19 vaccine or a placebo. The sequencing used peripheral blood, collected in a trial of Ad26.COV2.S vaccine versus placebo. The CDR3 here reads CASSQADDNEKLFF. The nucleotide sequence is given as TGCGCCAGCAGCCAAGCTGACGACAATGAAAAACTGTTTTTT.